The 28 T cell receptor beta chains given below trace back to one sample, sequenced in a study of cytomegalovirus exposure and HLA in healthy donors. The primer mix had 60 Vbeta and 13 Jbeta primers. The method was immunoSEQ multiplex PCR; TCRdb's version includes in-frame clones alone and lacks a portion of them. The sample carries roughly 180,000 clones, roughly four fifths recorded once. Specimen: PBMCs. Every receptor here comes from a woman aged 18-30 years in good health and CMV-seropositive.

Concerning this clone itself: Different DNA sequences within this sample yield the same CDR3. The CDR3: CASSSPPRSGELFF. DNA of the CDR3: TGCGCCAGCAGTTCCCCCCCGCGGTCCGGGGAGCTGTTTTTT. This chain uses TRBV5-1 with TRBJ2-2, with unresolved D. V lost 5 bases and J 6 bases, leaving 14 bases between the germline ends. CDR1 is SGHRS and CDR2 is YFSETQ in the germline V gene. This CDR3 is 14 amino acids long.

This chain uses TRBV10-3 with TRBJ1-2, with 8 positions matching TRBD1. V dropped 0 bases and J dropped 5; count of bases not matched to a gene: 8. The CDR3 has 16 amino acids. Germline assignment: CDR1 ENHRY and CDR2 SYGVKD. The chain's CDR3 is CAISESLQGAFYGYTF. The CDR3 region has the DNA TGTGCCATCAGTGAGTCGTTGCAGGGGGCGTTTTATGGCTACACCTTC.

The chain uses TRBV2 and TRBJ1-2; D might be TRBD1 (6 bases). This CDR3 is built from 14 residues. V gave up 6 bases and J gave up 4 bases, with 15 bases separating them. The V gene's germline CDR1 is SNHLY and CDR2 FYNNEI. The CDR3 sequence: CASSESGAFYGYTF. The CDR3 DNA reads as TGTGCCAGCAGCGAGTCAGGGGCGTTCTATGGCTACACCTTC.

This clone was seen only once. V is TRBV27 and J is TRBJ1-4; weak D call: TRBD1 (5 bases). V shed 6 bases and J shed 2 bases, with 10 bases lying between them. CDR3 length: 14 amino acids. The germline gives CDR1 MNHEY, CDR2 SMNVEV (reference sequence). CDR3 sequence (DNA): TGTGCCAGCAGATCCGGGGGGACTAATGAAAAACTGTTTTTT. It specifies CASRSGGTNEKLFF.

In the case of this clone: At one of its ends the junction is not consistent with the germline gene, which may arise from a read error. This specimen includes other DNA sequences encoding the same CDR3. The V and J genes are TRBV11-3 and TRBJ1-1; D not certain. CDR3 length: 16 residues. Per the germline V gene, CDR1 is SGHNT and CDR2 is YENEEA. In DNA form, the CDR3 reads TGTGCCAGCAGCCTAGATCGAGGAGCCATGAACACTGAAGCTTTCTTT. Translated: CASSLDRGAMNTEAFF. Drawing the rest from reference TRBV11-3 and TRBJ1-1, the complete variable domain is EAGVVQSPRYKIIEKKQPVAFWCNPISGHNTLYWYLQNLGQGPELLIRYENEEAVDDSQLPKDRFSAERLKGVDSTLKIQPAELGDSAVYLCASSLDRGAMNTEAFFGQGTRLTVV.

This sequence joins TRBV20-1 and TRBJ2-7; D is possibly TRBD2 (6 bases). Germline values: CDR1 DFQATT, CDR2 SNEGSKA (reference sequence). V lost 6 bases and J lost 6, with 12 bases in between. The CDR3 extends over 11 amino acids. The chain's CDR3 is CSAGGYSEQYF. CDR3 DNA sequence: TGCAGTGCAGGAGGGTATAGCGAGCAGTACTTC.

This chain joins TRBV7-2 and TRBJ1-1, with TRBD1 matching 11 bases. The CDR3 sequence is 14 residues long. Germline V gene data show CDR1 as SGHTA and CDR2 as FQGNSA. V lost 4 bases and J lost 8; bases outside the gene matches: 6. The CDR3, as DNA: TGTGCCAGCAGCTCACGGACAGGGGGCTTAGAAGCTTTCTTT. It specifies CASSSRTGGLEAFF.

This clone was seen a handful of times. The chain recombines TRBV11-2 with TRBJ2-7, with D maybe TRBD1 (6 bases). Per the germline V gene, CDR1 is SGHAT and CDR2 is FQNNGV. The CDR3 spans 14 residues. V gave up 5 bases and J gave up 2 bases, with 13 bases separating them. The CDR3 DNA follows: TGTGCCAGCAGCACTACAGGGACCCCCTACGAGCAGTACTTC. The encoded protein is CASSTTGTPYEQYF.

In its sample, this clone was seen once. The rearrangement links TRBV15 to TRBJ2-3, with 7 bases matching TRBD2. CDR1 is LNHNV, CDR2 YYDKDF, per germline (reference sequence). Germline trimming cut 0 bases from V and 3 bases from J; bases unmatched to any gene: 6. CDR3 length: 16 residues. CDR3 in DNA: TGTGCCACCAGCAGAGATAGGAGCGGGGCTACAGATACGCAGTATTTT. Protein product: CATSRDRSGATDTQYF.

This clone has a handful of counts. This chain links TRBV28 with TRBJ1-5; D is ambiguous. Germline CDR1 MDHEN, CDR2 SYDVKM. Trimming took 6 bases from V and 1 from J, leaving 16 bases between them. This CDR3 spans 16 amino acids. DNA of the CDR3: TGTGCCAGCAGAACCGCCGCGGTTTTGAGCAATCAGCCCCAGCATTTT. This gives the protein CASRTAAVLSNQPQHF.

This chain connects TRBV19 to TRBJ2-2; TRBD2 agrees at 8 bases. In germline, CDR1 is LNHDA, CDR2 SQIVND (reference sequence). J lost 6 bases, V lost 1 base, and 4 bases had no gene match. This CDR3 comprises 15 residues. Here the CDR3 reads CASSIAGGPAGELFF. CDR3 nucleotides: TGTGCCAGTAGTATAGCGGGGGGGCCAGCCGGGGAGCTGTTTTTT. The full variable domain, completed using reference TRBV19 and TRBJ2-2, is DGGITQSPKYLFRKEGQNVTLSCEQNLNHDAMYWYRQDPGQGLRLIYYSQIVNDFQKGDIAEGYSVSREKKESFPLTVTSAQKNPTAFYLCASSIAGGPAGELFFGEGSRLTVL.

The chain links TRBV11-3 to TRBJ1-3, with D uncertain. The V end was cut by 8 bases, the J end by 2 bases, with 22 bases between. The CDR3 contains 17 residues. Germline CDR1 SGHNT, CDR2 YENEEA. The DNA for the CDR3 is TGTGCCAGCGCCCCCGGGGAGGCTCCGATCCCTGGAAACACCATATATTTT. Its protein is CASAPGEAPIPGNTIYF.

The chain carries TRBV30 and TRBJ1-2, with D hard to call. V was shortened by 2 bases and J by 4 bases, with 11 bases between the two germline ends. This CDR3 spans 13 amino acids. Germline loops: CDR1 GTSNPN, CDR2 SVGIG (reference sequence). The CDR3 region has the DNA TGTGCCTGGAGTCAGGTCGGTACCTATGGCTACACCTTC. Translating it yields CAWSQVGTYGYTF.

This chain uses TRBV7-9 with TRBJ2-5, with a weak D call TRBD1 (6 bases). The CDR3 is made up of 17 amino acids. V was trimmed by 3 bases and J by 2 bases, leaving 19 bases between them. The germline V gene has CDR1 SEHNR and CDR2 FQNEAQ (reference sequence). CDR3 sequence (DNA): TGTGCCAGCAGCTTCCGTGGCAGGGGATCGGGTCAAGAGACCCAGTACTTC. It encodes CASSFRGRGSGQETQYF. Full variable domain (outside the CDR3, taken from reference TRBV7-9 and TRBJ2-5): DTGVSQNPRHKITKRGQNVTFRCDPISEHNRLYWYRQTLGQGPEFLTYFQNEAQLEKSRLLSDRFSAERPKGSFSTLEIQRTEQGDSAMYLCASSFRGRGSGQETQYFGPGTRLLVL.

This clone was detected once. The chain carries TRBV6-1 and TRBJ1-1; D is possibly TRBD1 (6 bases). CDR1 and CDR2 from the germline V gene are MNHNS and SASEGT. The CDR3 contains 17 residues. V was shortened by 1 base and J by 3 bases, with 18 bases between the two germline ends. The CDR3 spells CASSEGGRGSSDTEAFF. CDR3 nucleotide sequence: TGTGCCAGCAGTGAAGGGGGCAGGGGCAGTAGTGACACTGAAGCTTTCTTT.

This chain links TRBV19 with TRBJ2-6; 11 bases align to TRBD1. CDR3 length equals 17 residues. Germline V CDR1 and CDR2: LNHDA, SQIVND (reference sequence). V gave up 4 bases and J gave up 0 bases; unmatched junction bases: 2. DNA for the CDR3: TGTGCCAGTAGTAGGACAGGGGGCTCCTCTGGGGCCAACGTCCTGACTTTC. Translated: CASSRTGGSSGANVLTF.

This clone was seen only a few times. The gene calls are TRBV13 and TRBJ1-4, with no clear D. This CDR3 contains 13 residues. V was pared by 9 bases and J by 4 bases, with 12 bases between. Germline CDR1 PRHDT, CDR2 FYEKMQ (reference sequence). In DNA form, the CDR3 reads TGTGCCAGTAGACGGAGGTTTAATGAAAAACTGTTTTTT. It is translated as CASRRRFNEKLFF.

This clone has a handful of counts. CDR3 sequence reads: CASSLAAGNGNTIYF. DNA for the CDR3: TGTGCCAGCAGCTTGGCCGCCGGGAATGGAAACACCATATATTTT. The chain has TRBV5-4 and TRBJ1-3; D gene ambiguous. The CDR3 covers 15 residues. The V and J ends lost 0 bases and 3 bases respectively, with 10 bases between them. Germline V CDR1 and CDR2: SGHNT, YYREEE (reference sequence).

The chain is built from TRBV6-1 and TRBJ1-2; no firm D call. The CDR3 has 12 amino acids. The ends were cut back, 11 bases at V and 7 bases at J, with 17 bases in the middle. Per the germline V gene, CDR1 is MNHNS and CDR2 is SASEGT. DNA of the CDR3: TGTGCCCGTCCGGGTCGGCCGCCTGGCTACACCTTC. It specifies CARPGRPPGYTF.

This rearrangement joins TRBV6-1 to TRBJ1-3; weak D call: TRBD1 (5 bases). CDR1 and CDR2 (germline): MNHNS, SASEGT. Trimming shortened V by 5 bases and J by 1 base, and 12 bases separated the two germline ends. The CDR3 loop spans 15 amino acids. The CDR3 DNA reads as TGTGCCAGCAGTTCCAGTTCAGGGTCTGGAAACACCATATATTTT. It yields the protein CASSSSSGSGNTIYF.

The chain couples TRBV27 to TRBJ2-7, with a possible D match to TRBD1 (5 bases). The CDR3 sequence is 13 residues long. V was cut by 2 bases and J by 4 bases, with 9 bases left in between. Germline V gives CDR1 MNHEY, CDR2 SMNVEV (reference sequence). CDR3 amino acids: CASSLGRGYEQYV. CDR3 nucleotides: TGTGCCAGCAGTTTAGGTAGGGGTTACGAGCAGTACGTC.

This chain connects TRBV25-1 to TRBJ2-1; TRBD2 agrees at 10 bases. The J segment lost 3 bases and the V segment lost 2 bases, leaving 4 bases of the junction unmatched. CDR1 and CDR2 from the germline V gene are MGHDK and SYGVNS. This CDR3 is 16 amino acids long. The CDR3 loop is CASSEDPSGGYNEQFF. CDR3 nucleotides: TGTGCCAGCAGTGAAGATCCTAGCGGGGGCTACAATGAGCAGTTCTTC.

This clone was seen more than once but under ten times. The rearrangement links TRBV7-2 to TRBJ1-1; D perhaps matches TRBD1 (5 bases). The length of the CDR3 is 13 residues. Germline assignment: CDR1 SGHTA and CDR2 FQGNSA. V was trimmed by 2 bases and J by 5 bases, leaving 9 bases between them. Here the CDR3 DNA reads TGTGCCAGCAGCTTAACAGGACGGACTGAAGCTTTCTTT. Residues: CASSLTGRTEAFF.

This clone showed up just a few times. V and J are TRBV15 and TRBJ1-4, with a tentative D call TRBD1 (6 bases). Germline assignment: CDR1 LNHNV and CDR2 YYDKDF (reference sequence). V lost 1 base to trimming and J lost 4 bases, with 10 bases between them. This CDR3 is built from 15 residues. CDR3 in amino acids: CATSRGYRDNEKLFF. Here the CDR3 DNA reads TGTGCCACCAGCAGAGGATACAGGGATAATGAAAAACTGTTTTTT.

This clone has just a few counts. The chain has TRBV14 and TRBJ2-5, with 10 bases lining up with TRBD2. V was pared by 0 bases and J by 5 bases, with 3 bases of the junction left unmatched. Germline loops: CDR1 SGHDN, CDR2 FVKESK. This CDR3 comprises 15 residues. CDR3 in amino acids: CASSQEAGGHETQYF. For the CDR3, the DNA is TGTGCCAGCAGCCAAGAAGCGGGGGGGCATGAGACCCAGTACTTC.

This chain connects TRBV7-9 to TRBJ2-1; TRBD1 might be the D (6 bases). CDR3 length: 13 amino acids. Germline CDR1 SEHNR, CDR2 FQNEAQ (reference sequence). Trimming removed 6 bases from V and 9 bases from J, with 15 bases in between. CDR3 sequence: CASRDQGIPEQFF. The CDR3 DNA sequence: TGTGCCAGCAGGGACCAGGGGATTCCTGAGCAGTTCTTC.

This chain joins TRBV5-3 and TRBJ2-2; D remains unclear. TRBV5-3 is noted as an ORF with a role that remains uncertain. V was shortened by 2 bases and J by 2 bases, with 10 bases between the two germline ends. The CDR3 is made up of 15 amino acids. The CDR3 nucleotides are TGTGCCAGAAGCTTCCACCACAGAAACACCGGGGAGCTGTTTTTT. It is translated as CARSFHHRNTGELFF.

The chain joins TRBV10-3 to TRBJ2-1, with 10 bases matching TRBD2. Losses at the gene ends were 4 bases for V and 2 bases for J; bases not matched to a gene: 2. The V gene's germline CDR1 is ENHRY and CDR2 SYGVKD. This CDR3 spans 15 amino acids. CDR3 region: CAISVSGGAYNEQFF. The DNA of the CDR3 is TGTGCCATCAGTGTAAGCGGGGGGGCCTACAATGAGCAGTTCTTC.